The source of this T cell receptor (beta chain) is a study of CD8 T cells in ankylosing spondylitis. Note on this clonotype: The antigen is not known.

The CDR3 sequence is 14 residues long. V shed 5 bases and J 1 base; nucleotides not matched to a gene: 2. Study-level results: CD8+ by phenotype, disease-linked clones were relatively rare in peripheral blood. Significantly higher representation of disease-linked clones was reported for matched ankylosing spondylitis synovial fluid.

TCRdb reanalysed the 5' RACE reads using MiXCR and keeps one entry per CDR3 protein. Of about 250,000 distinct CDR3 sequences detected, 24% appear once; the ten largest clones hold 0.5% to 0.75%. The V gene is TRBV12-3 or TRBV12-4, the J gene TRBJ2-5; 9 bases are shared with TRBD1. This TCR was recovered from a male donor with ankylosing spondylitis or in good health (not recorded which). The sequencing sample was made of blood, either unsorted or a sorted T cell fraction (not recorded which). The CDR3 spells CASSETGGQETQYF. DNA for the CDR3: TGTGCCAGCAGTGAGACAGGGGGCCAAGAGACCCAGTACTTC.